The rows below give T cell receptor beta chains drawn from one sample of a study of molecular identifiers for immune sequencing clone quantification. TCRdb itself ran the PCR reads through MiXCR, one entry per CDR3 protein. This sample has about 65,000 distinct CDR3 sequences; 15% to 20% occur once, and the top ten carry about 1.5%. The material sequenced was naive CD8+ T cells from blood, with Jurkat cell RNA spiked in. The source is a human donor in good health. Some libraries in this study had Jurkat cell RNA spiked in. Both conserved end residues are part of each CDR3. Each record gives: J gene, D gene, clone size, V gene, CDR3 DNA, CDR3 protein. D genes are given only for firm matches. Clone size is shown for a subset of rows, as once, few, many or a class of expanded clone.

j_call: TRBJ2-2; d_call: NA; clone_size: NA; v_call: TRBV7-2; cdr3_nt: TGTGCCAGCAGCTCCATGGGGGAGCTGTTTTTT; cdr3_aa: CASSSMGELFF
j_call: TRBJ2-2; d_call: NA; clone_size: NA; v_call: TRBV29-1; cdr3_nt: TGCAGCGTTGAAGATCGAGGATGGATAGGCATCACCGGGGAGCTGTTTTTT; cdr3_aa: CSVEDRGWIGITGELFF
j_call: TRBJ2-7; d_call: NA; clone_size: many; v_call: TRBV4-1; cdr3_nt: TGCGCCAGCAGCCAGAAGCACCCGACCTACGAGCAGTACTTC; cdr3_aa: CASSQKHPTYEQYF
j_call: TRBJ2-7; d_call: NA; clone_size: few; v_call: TRBV4-2; cdr3_nt: TGTGCCAGCAGCCAAGAAGTGGGTCCCCGGATCGACGAGCAGTACTTC; cdr3_aa: CASSQEVGPRIDEQYF
j_call: TRBJ2-1; d_call: NA; clone_size: NA; v_call: TRBV6-5; cdr3_nt: TGTGCCAGCAGTTACGGCCTAGTTAGGTATGAGCAGTTCTTC; cdr3_aa: CASSYGLVRYEQFF
j_call: TRBJ2-3; d_call: NA; clone_size: NA; v_call: TRBV27; cdr3_nt: TGTGCCAGCACCGACGGGAACACGCAGTATTTT; cdr3_aa: CASTDGNTQYF
j_call: TRBJ1-6; d_call: NA; clone_size: few; v_call: TRBV10-3; cdr3_nt: TGTGCCACTGGGGAAGCACGCTATAATTCACCCCTCCACTTT; cdr3_aa: CATGEARYNSPLHF
j_call: TRBJ2-3; d_call: NA; clone_size: few; v_call: TRBV11-2; cdr3_nt: TGTGCCAGCAGCTCACGGGAAGAGTTGGCAGATACGCAGTATTTT; cdr3_aa: CASSSREELADTQYF
j_call: TRBJ2-7; d_call: NA; clone_size: many; v_call: TRBV6-5; cdr3_nt: TGTGCCAGCAGTTACGGCAGGGTCGGGTACGAGCAGTACTTC; cdr3_aa: CASSYGRVGYEQYF
j_call: TRBJ2-5; d_call: NA; clone_size: many; v_call: TRBV4-1; cdr3_nt: TGCGCCAGCAGCACCAGGGTGTCTGAGACCCAGTACTTC; cdr3_aa: CASSTRVSETQYF
j_call: TRBJ2-7; d_call: TRBD2; clone_size: many; v_call: TRBV13; cdr3_nt: TGTGCCAGCAGCCCCGGGACTAGCTTCCACGAGCAGTACTTC; cdr3_aa: CASSPGTSFHEQYF
j_call: TRBJ1-2; d_call: NA; clone_size: NA; v_call: TRBV13; cdr3_nt: TGTGCCAGCAGCTTACCTATTCAGGTGTCTAACTATGGCTACACCTTC; cdr3_aa: CASSLPIQVSNYGYTF
j_call: TRBJ2-1; d_call: TRBD2; clone_size: NA; v_call: TRBV3-1; cdr3_nt: TGTGCCAGCAGCCTAGAGGGGAGCGGGAGAAGCGGTGAGCAGTTCTTC; cdr3_aa: CASSLEGSGRSGEQFF
j_call: TRBJ1-5; d_call: NA; clone_size: many; v_call: TRBV27; cdr3_nt: TGTGCCAGCAGTCCCACGCCGGAAAGTTGGGCTCAGCCCCAGCATTTT; cdr3_aa: CASSPTPESWAQPQHF
j_call: TRBJ2-1; d_call: NA; clone_size: many; v_call: TRBV7-8; cdr3_nt: TGTGCCAGCAGTATTGAGGGACTCTCCCTCAATGAGCAGTTCTTC; cdr3_aa: CASSIEGLSLNEQFF
j_call: TRBJ2-1; d_call: TRBD2; clone_size: many; v_call: TRBV7-9; cdr3_nt: TGTGCCAGCAGCTCTCCCTCATTAGCGGGAGTGGGGGATGAGCAGTTCTTC; cdr3_aa: CASSSPSLAGVGDEQFF
j_call: TRBJ2-7; d_call: NA; clone_size: many; v_call: TRBV7-3; cdr3_nt: TGTGCCAGCACCCTTAGGGATCCTAACTCGGCGGCGAGCTCCTACGAGCAGTACTTC; cdr3_aa: CASTLRDPNSAASSYEQYF
j_call: TRBJ2-7; d_call: NA; clone_size: many; v_call: TRBV6-1; cdr3_nt: TGTGCCAGCAGGACTGCGGGAGAGCAGTACTTC; cdr3_aa: CASRTAGEQYF
j_call: TRBJ1-3; d_call: NA; clone_size: many; v_call: TRBV19; cdr3_nt: TGTGCCAGCAGCGGATCGGGGAACTCTGGAAACACCATATATTTT; cdr3_aa: CASSGSGNSGNTIYF
j_call: TRBJ2-7; d_call: TRBD1; clone_size: many; v_call: TRBV7-9; cdr3_nt: TGTGCCAGCAGCCTAACGACAGGGCTTGCGTTAGAGCAGTACTTC; cdr3_aa: CASSLTTGLALEQYF
j_call: TRBJ1-5; d_call: NA; clone_size: many; v_call: TRBV19; cdr3_nt: TGTGCCAGTAGTGCCGACGGATACAATCAGCCCCAGCATTTT; cdr3_aa: CASSADGYNQPQHF
j_call: TRBJ2-2; d_call: NA; clone_size: many; v_call: TRBV20-1; cdr3_nt: TGCAGTGCTAGAGATTTTACGAACACCGGGGAGCTGTTTTTT; cdr3_aa: CSARDFTNTGELFF
j_call: TRBJ2-7; d_call: TRBD1; clone_size: NA; v_call: TRBV11-2; cdr3_nt: TGTGCCAGCAGCCCCCTGGACAGGGCAATAGGATACGAGCAGTACTTC; cdr3_aa: CASSPLDRAIGYEQYF
j_call: TRBJ2-5; d_call: NA; clone_size: few; v_call: TRBV5-6; cdr3_nt: TGTGCCAGCAGCATAGTGGGGCTAGCCGCGGGCGAGACCCAGTACTTC; cdr3_aa: CASSIVGLAAGETQYF
j_call: TRBJ2-7; d_call: NA; clone_size: NA; v_call: TRBV6-1; cdr3_nt: TGTGCCAGCACCCCCGTGGTTACCTACGAGCAGTACTTC; cdr3_aa: CASTPVVTYEQYF
j_call: TRBJ2-3; d_call: TRBD2; clone_size: many; v_call: TRBV7-8; cdr3_nt: TGTGCCAGCAGCTTTAGGGCGGGGGACTCAGATACGCAGTATTTT; cdr3_aa: CASSFRAGDSDTQYF
j_call: TRBJ1-5; d_call: NA; clone_size: many; v_call: TRBV24-1; cdr3_nt: TGTGCCACCAGTGCTGGGGATAACAATCAGCCCCAGCATTTT; cdr3_aa: CATSAGDNNQPQHF
j_call: TRBJ1-1; d_call: NA; clone_size: many; v_call: TRBV29-1; cdr3_nt: TGCAGCGGGGTCACCGGGACTGAAGCTTTCTTT; cdr3_aa: CSGVTGTEAFF
j_call: TRBJ2-1; d_call: NA; clone_size: many; v_call: TRBV7-2; cdr3_nt: TGTGCCAGCAGCCAAACCCCACTTTACAATGAGCAGTTCTTC; cdr3_aa: CASSQTPLYNEQFF